This T cell receptor (beta chain) appears in the sequencing data of a study of T cells in Graves' hyperthyroidism and ophthalmopathy (dated by TCRdb to the late 2010s). Regarding the study in general: Peripheral blood was collected at initial diagnosis, before any treatment. To identify TCR V-J signatures that set the groups apart, the researchers used a discovery cohort of about a hundred patients, made up of roughly 45 with Graves' ophthalmopathy and 55 to 65 with stable Graves' hyperthyroidism. An independent validation cohort of 18 to 20 hyperthyroidism patients and roughly 16 patients who later progressed to ophthalmopathy tested prospective prediction of ophthalmopathy. The 95 to 100 discovery patients were divided at random into training and test sets in a 7:3 ratio. In about 6 Graves' hyperthyroidism patients, the study also compared T-cell repertoires from thyroid tissue with T-cell repertoires from blood. After blood sampling, hyperthyroidism patients were treated with methimazole at a starting dose of 30 mg daily, and ophthalmopathy patients were treated with high-dose intravenous methylprednisolone. The paper reports TCR Vbeta CDR3 sequencing of 140 or so peripheral blood samples: around 45 ophthalmopathy, around 80 hyperthyroidism and around 17 progressor patients.

The cysteine opens and the phenylalanine closes a CDR3 of 16 amino acids. The retained sequence is limited to the CDR3, 48 bases, with the frame set at the first base. The trim is 1 base for V and 4 bases for J, with a gap of 14 bases between the germline ends. From a lookup of the germline V gene (reference sequence), CDR1 and CDR2 are GTSNPN and SVGIG. Concerning this clonotype: Its antigen is not yet known. No qualities accompany the bases; no much larger clone lies one base away.

Graves' hyperthyroidism was defined as stable when no progression to ophthalmopathy occurred over 18 months of follow-up. Hyperthyroidism patients were aged 18 to 65 years and newly diagnosed, with disease duration of less than 2 months. Any patient with an uncontrolled infection, another autoimmune disease, pregnancy or lactation was excluded. Diagnoses were established on the basis of clinical symptoms, serum thyroxine and TRAb, thyroid ultrasound, and orbital computed tomography. Ficoll-Paque density gradient centrifugation was used to isolate PBMCs from around 10 ml of fresh peripheral blood. Trizol reagent was used to extract total RNA, and RNA quality was then checked on an Agilent 2100 Bioanalyzer. The TCR beta CDR3 regions were amplified from RNA transcripts. The TCR CDR3 was subjected to a first round of RT-PCR using the HTBI primer set and the Qiagen OneStep RT-PCR kit. The libraries were constructed in a second round of multiplex PCR and then size-selected and purified. Libraries were sequenced paired-end with 100 bp reads on an Illumina HiSeq2000. The original methods were these. SOAPnuke was used to process the raw data, with reads discarded if the reads contained adapters or uncalled bases, had a mean Phred below 15, or lacked an exact constant-primer or identifier match. High-quality paired reads were merged with COPE v1.2.5, and unique nucleotide sequences were defined as clonotypes. MiTCR v1.1 was used to align the clonotypes against IMGT TRBV, TRBD and TRBJ reference segments. Only V-J combinations with frequency above 0.0001, covering roughly 99% of repertoires, were analysed. The TCS score was defined as F50 (clonal expansion) divided by E x V (chaos), with BLOSUM62-based TCRdist calculated between CDR3 peptides within each V-J. Welch's t-statistics and random forest reduced just over 500 V-J features to 10 to 15, which were used in a naive Bayes classifier (R e1071). The public reads were quality trimmed at Q25 with fastp and then assembled into clones with MiXCR by TCRdb, keeping productive beta chains. When rows share a CDR3 protein, they turn into one entry using the most common DNA and genes. The V and J calls shown here were made by TCRdb, not taken from the authors' results. In this sample the table shows some 720,000 distinct CDR3 sequences, about 15% of which occur a single time. In total, the top ten clones hold 8.4% of the sample.

Beyond this particular receptor, the publication reports: Most expanded thyroid clonotypes (frequency above 0.001) were also detected in blood, suggesting blood repertoires may reflect thyroid immune responses. In validation, the model predicted progression to ophthalmopathy a median of 6.5 months before onset, with over 60% sensitivity and just under 75% specificity. A model built on a 13 V-J signature distinguished ophthalmopathy from stable hyperthyroidism, reaching roughly 88% sensitivity and under 84% specificity in cross-validation and 80%/75% in testing. Sample size was not statistically predetermined, and investigators were not blinded to group allocation.

This clonotype was obtained from a man aged 18 to 29 with Graves' hyperthyroidism. The sample consisted of blood. Recombination connected TRBV30 to TRBJ2-6; the D gene cannot be named for sure. The nucleotide sequence reads TGTGCCTGGAGTGAAATGGTTTTTAGGGGGGCCAACGTCCTGACTTTC. It translates to CAWSEMVFRGANVLTF.